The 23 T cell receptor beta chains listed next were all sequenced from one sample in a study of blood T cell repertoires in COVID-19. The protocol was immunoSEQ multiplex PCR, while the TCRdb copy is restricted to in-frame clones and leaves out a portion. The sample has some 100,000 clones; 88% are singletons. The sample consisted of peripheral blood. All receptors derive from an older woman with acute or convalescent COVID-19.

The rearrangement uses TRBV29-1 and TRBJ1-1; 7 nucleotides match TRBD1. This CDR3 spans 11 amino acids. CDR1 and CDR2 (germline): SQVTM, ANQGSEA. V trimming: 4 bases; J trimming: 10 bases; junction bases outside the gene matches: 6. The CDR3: CSVARGQGAFF. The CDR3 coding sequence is TGCAGCGTTGCTAGGGGGCAAGGAGCTTTCTTT.

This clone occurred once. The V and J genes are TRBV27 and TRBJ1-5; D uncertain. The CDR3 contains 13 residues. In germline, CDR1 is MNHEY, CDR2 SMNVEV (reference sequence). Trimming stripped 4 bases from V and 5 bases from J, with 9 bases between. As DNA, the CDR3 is TGTGCCAGCAGTTCTGGACTGGATCAGCCCCAGCATTTT. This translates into CASSSGLDQPQHF.

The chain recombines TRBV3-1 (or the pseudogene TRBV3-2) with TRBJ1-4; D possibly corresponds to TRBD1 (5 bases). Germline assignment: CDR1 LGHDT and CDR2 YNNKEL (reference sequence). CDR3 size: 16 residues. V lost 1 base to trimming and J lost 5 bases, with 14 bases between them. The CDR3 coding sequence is TGTGCCAGCAGCCAAGTATCGGGACTCCCGAATGAAAAACTGTTTTTT. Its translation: CASSQVSGLPNEKLFF.

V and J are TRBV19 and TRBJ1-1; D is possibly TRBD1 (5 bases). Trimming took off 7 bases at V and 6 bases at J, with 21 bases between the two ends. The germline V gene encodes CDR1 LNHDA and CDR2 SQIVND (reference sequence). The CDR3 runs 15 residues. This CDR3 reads CASTAGTRVRAEAFF. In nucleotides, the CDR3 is TGTGCCAGTACCGCAGGGACTCGAGTAAGAGCTGAAGCTTTCTTT.

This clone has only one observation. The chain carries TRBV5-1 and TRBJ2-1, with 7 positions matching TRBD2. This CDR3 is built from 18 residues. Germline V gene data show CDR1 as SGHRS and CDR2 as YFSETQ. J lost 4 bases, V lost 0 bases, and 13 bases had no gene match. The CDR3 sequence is CASSLVVVGGPFYNEQFF. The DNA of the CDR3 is TGCGCCAGCAGCTTGGTGGTTGTGGGAGGGCCGTTTTACAATGAGCAGTTCTTC.

Here the CDR3 reads CASSLSGQGTDTQYF. In DNA, the CDR3 is TGTGCCAGCAGCTTATCGGGACAAGGCACAGATACGCAGTATTTT. The V call is TRBV11-3, the J call TRBJ2-3, with D possibly TRBD1 on 6 matching bases. V lost 2 bases and J lost 1, with 10 bases in between. The CDR3 has 15 amino acids. Germline CDR1 is SGHNT and CDR2 is YENEEA.

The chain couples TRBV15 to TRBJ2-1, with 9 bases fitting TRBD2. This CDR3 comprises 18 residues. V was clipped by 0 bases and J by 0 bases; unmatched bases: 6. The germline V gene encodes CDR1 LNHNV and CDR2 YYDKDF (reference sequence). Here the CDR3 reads CATSRDIAGDSSYNEQFF. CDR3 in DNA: TGTGCCACCAGCAGAGATATAGCGGGGGACAGCTCCTACAATGAGCAGTTCTTC.

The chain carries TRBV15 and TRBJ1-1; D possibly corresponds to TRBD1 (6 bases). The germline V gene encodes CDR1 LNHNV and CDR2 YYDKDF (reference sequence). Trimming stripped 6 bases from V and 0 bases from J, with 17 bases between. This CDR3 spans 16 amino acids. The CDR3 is CATRIQGFSLNTEAFF. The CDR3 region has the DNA TGTGCCACCAGGATACAGGGATTTTCATTGAACACTGAAGCTTTCTTT. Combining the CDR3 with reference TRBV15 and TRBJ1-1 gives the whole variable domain DAMVIQNPRYQVTQFGKPVTLSCSQTLNHNVMYWYQQKSSQAPKLLFHYYDKDFNNEADTPDNFQSRRPNTSFCFLDIRSPGLGDTAMYLCATRIQGFSLNTEAFFGQGTRLTVV.

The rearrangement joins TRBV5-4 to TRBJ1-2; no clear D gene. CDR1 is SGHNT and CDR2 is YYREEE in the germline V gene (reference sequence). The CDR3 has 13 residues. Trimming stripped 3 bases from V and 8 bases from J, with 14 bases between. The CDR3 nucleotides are TGTGCCAGCAGCTCTGCCGCGGGTGAGGGCTACACCTTC. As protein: CASSSAAGEGYTF.

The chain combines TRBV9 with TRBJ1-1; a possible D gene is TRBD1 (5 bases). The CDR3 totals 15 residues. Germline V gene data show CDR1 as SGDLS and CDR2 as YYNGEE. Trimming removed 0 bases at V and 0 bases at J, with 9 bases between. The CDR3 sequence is CASSVGQLMNTEAFF. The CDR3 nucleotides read TGTGCCAGCAGCGTAGGACAGCTTATGAACACTGAAGCTTTCTTT. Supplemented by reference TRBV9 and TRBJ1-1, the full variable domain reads DSGVTQTPKHLITATGQRVTLRCSPRSGDLSVYWYQQSLDQGLQFLIQYYNGEERAKGNILERFSAQQFPDLHSELNLSSLELGDSALYFCASSVGQLMNTEAFFGQGTRLTVV.

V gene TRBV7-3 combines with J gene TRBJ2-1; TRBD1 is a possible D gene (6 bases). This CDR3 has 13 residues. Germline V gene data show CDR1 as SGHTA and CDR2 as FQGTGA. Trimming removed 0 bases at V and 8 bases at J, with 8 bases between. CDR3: CASSLTEGDEQFF. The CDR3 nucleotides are TGTGCCAGCAGCTTAACAGAGGGGGATGAGCAGTTCTTC.

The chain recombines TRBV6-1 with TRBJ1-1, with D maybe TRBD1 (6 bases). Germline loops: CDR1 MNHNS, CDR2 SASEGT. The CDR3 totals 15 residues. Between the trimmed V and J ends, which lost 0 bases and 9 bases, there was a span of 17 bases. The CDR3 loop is CASSEAGDIQTQAFF. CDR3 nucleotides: TGTGCCAGCAGTGAAGCCGGGGACATCCAAACTCAAGCTTTCTTT.

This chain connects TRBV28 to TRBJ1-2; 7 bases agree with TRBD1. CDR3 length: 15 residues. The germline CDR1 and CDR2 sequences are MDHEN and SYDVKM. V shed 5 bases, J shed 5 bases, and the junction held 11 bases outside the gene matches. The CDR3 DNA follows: TGTGCCAGCAGTCCCCGGGACAGACTACTATATGGCTACACCTTC. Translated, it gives CASSPRDRLLYGYTF.

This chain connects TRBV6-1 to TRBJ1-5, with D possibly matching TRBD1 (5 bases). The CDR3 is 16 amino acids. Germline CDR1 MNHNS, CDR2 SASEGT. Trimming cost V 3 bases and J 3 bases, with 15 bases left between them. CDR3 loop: CASSEGRGPFNQPQHF. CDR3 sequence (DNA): TGTGCCAGCAGTGAGGGGAGGGGCCCCTTCAATCAGCCCCAGCATTTT.

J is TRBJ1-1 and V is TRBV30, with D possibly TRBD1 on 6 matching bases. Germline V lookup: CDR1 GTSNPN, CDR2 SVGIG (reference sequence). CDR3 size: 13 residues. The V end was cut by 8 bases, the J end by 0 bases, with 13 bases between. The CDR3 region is CARSRGVNTEAFF. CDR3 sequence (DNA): TGTGCCCGTAGCAGGGGCGTGAACACTGAAGCTTTCTTT.

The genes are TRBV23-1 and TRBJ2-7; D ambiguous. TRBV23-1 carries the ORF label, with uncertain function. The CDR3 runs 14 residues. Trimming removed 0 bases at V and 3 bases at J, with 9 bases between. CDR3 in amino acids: CASSQSRHFYEQYV. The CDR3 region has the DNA TGCGCCAGCAGTCAATCGCGGCATTTCTACGAGCAGTACGTC.

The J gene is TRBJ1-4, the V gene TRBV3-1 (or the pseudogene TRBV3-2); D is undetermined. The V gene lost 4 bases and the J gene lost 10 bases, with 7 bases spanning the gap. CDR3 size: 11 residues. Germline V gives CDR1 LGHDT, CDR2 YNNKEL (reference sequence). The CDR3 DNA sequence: TGTGCCAGCAGCCCCGGTGGAAAACTGTTTTTT. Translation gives CASSPGGKLFF.

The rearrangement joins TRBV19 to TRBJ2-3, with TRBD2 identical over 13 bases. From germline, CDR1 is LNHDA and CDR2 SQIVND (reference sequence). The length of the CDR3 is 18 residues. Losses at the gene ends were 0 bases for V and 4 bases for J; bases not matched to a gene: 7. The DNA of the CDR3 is TGTGCCAGTAGTATAGAAGAGACTAGCGGGAGGTTTGCAGATACGCAGTATTTT. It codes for CASSIEETSGRFADTQYF.

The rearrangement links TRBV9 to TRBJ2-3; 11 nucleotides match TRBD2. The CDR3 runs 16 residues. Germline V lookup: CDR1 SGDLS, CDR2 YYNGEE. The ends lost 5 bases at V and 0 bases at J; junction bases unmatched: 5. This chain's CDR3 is CASSLSGRGSTDTQYF. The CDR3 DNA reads TGTGCCAGCAGTCTTAGCGGGAGGGGCAGCACAGATACGCAGTATTTT.

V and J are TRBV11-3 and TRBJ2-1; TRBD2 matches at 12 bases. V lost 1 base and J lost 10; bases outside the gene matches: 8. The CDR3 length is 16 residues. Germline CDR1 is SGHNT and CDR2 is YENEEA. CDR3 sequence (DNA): TGTGCCAGCAGCTTAGGACTAGCGGGAGCCACGGGGGAGCAGTTCTTC. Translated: CASSLGLAGATGEQFF.

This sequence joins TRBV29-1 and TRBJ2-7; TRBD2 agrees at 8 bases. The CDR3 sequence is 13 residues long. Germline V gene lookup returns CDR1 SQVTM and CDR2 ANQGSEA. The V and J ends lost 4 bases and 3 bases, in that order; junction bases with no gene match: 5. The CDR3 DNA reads TGCAGCGTTGGAACTAGCGGTGACTACGAGCAGTACTTC. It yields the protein CSVGTSGDYEQYF.

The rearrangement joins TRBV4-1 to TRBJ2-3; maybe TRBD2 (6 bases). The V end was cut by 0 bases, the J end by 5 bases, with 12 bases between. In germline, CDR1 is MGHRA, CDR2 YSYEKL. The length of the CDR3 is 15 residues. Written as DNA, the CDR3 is TGCGCCAGCAGCCAAGAAGAGACTAGGCAAGATACGCAGTATTTT. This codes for CASSQEETRQDTQYF.

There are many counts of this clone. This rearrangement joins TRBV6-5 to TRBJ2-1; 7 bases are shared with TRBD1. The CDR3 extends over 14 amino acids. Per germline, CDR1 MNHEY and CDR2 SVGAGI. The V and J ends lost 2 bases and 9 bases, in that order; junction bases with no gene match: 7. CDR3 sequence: CASSYRQGGGEQFF. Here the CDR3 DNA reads TGTGCCAGCAGTTACCGACAGGGTGGAGGTGAGCAGTTCTTC.